The rows below give T cell receptor beta chains drawn from one sample of a study of vaccination and CD4 T cells after COVID-19. From the PCR reads, TCRdb called clonotypes with MiXCR, one entry per CDR3 protein. Here the sample spans 30,000 to 40,000 distinct CDR3 sequences, 35% to 40% being singletons. The sequences come from CD4+ T cells from blood, collected about 7 months after SARS-CoV-2 vaccination. Receptors originate from a human donor who had recovered from COVID-19. The CDR3 runs from the conserved cysteine through the conserved F or W. A D gene is named only where the DNA matches it firmly. Clone size is given for some rows only: seen once, a few or many times, or a class if the clone is expanded.

d_gene	v_gene	j_gene	abundance	CDR3nt	CDR3aa
.	TRBV20-1	TRBJ1-6	few	TGCAGTGCTAGAGTTGTGGGGGAATCACCCCTCCACTTT	CSARVVGESPLHF
TRBD1	TRBV18	TRBJ2-2	.	TGTGCCAGCTCAGCGGGACAGGGGACCACCGGGGAGCTGTTTTTT	CASSAGQGTTGELFF
TRBD2	TRBV20-1	TRBJ2-7	.	TGCAGTGCTACGGGACTAGCGGGAGGGCCAGAGCAGTACTTC	CSATGLAGGPEQYF
.	TRBV19	TRBJ2-7	.	TGTGCCAGTAGGGAAGACATTCAGTCCTACGAGCAGTACTTC	CASREDIQSYEQYF
TRBD2	TRBV20-1	TRBJ2-2	.	TGCAGTGCTCCGGGGACTAGAAGTTCCGGGGAGCTGTTTTTT	CSAPGTRSSGELFF
.	TRBV4-1	TRBJ1-5	.	TGCGCCAGCAGCGTCAACAGAGCCGATCAGCCCCAGCATTTT	CASSVNRADQPQHF
TRBD1	TRBV6-5	TRBJ2-7	.	TGTGCCAGCAGTTACTCGAGGGACAGGGGTTCCTACGAGCAGTACTTC	CASSYSRDRGSYEQYF
TRBD1	TRBV6-1	TRBJ2-3	.	TGTGCCAGCAGTGAGCGACAGGGGGCGCCGGGCACAGATACGCAGTATTTT	CASSERQGAPGTDTQYF
TRBD1	TRBV19	TRBJ2-5	few	TGTGCCAGTAGTCCCCGGGACAGGGCAGGGGAGACCCAGTACTTC	CASSPRDRAGETQYF
TRBD2	TRBV6-5	TRBJ2-5	few	TGTGCCAGCAGTTACTCTGCTAGCGGGGAAGAGACCCAGTACTTC	CASSYSASGEETQYF
TRBD1	TRBV2	TRBJ1-2	.	TGTGCCAGCGGTGAGTTGGGACAGGCCATCTATGGCTACACCTTC	CASGELGQAIYGYTF
.	TRBV4-2	TRBJ2-1	few	TGTGCCAGCAGCCAAGTATTAGCGGAGCACAATGAGCAGTTCTTC	CASSQVLAEHNEQFF
TRBD2	TRBV5-4	TRBJ2-7	few	TGTGCCAGCACTCTTTATAGTGGTGTAATAGCGGGCTCCTACGAGCAGTACTTC	CASTLYSGVIAGSYEQYF
.	TRBV5-4	TRBJ2-1	.	TGTGCCAGCAGCTTGGAGGGCCCGAGCGATGAGCAGTTCTTC	CASSLEGPSDEQFF
TRBD2	TRBV6-1	TRBJ2-7	once	TGTGCCAGCAGTACGGGACTAGCGGGAGAGGGGTACGAGCAGTACTTC	CASSTGLAGEGYEQYF
.	TRBV2	TRBJ2-7	.	TGTGCCAGCAGTGAAGGGGCATTATCCTACGAGCAGTACTTC	CASSEGALSYEQYF
.	TRBV20-1	TRBJ2-7	.	TGCAGTGCTAGAGATTTTCTGAAGAGGGCAGGGGGGGTTCTCGACTACGAGCAGTACTTC	CSARDFLKRAGGVLDYEQYF
TRBD2	TRBV4-3	TRBJ2-1	.	TGCGCCAGCAGCCAAGATGGATCTAGCGGGAGCTCGTGGGGTTACAATGAGCAGTTCTTC	CASSQDGSSGSSWGYNEQFF
.	TRBV6-5	TRBJ2-1	.	TGTGCCAGCAGTTACTCGCCCGGGAGTTTTTCCTCCAATGAGCAGTTCTTC	CASSYSPGSFSSNEQFF
.	TRBV20-1	TRBJ2-5	few	TGCAGTGCGGCTTTGGCCTGGGGGGTAAAGACCCAGTACTTC	CSAALAWGVKTQYF
.	TRBV5-1	TRBJ2-5	.	TGCGCCAGCAGCCCATCTGCAGGGGAGACCCAGTACTTC	CASSPSAGETQYF
.	TRBV20-1	TRBJ1-2	many	TGCAGTGCGCCAAGACAGATCTATGGCTACACCTTC	CSAPRQIYGYTF
TRBD2	TRBV25-1	TRBJ2-7	.	TGTGCCAGCATCAGGTCCCCGGGACTAGCGGGAGGGAAAGAGCAGTACTTC	CASIRSPGLAGGKEQYF
TRBD2	TRBV7-6	TRBJ2-1	.	TGTGCCAGCAGCCTTAGCGGGAGGAAGATCAGAGATGAGCAGTTCTTC	CASSLSGRKIRDEQFF
.	TRBV7-2	TRBJ2-7	.	TGTGCCAGCAGCTTAGTAGCTTCTAGGGGGGAGCAGTACTTC	CASSLVASRGEQYF
.	TRBV5-1	TRBJ1-5	.	TGCGCCAGCAGCTTGGTTGCAGGGAGCAATCAGCCCCAGCATTTT	CASSLVAGSNQPQHF
.	TRBV6-5	TRBJ1-1	few	TGTGCCAGCAGTTCCTATACCAGGGGCCGGAACACTGAAGCTTTCTTT	CASSSYTRGRNTEAFF
.	TRBV6-1	TRBJ2-3	.	TGTGCCAGCAGCCGAGACATGAGAGGGCCAAAGAGCACAGATACGCAGTATTTT	CASSRDMRGPKSTDTQYF
.	TRBV7-9	TRBJ2-3	.	TGTGCCAGCAGCCCCAGGGAGGGGGCACGCACAGATACGCAGTATTTT	CASSPREGARTDTQYF
TRBD1	TRBV20-1	TRBJ1-2	.	TGCAGTGCCCCCGGGGCGAGGGACAGACGAGACTTCTATGGCTACACCTTC	CSAPGARDRRDFYGYTF
.	TRBV2	TRBJ1-1	.	TGTGCCAGCAGCGAACAGACAGTGTTGGGGAGCACTGAAGCTTTCTTT	CASSEQTVLGSTEAFF
.	TRBV7-3	TRBJ2-3	.	TGTGCCAGCAGCAGAACTAGCACAGGTACGCAGTATTTT	CASSRTSTGTQYF
.	TRBV7-3	TRBJ2-2	.	TGTGCCAGCAGCGAAAGACACCCGGGACGGGTTGGCGGGGAGCTGTTTTTT	CASSERHPGRVGGELFF
.	TRBV7-3	TRBJ2-2	.	TGTGCCAGCAGCTTCTTCGGGGGTAGCGGGAACACCGGGGAGCTGTTTTTT	CASSFFGGSGNTGELFF
.	TRBV4-3	TRBJ1-5	few	TGCGCCAGCAGCCAATCTACAGTTCAGCCCCAGCATTTT	CASSQSTVQPQHF
.	TRBV12-3/TRBV12-4	TRBJ2-7	few	TGTGCCAGCAGCTCACAGGTCCCTGCCTACGAGCAGTACTTC	CASSSQVPAYEQYF
.	TRBV24-1	TRBJ2-5	.	TGTGCCACCAGTTCTCCAACAGTTAGAGACCAAGAGACCCAGTACTTC	CATSSPTVRDQETQYF
.	TRBV6-5	TRBJ2-5	few	TGTGCCAGCAGTTACCGGTTAGGCGGTCAAGAGACCCAGTACTTC	CASSYRLGGQETQYF